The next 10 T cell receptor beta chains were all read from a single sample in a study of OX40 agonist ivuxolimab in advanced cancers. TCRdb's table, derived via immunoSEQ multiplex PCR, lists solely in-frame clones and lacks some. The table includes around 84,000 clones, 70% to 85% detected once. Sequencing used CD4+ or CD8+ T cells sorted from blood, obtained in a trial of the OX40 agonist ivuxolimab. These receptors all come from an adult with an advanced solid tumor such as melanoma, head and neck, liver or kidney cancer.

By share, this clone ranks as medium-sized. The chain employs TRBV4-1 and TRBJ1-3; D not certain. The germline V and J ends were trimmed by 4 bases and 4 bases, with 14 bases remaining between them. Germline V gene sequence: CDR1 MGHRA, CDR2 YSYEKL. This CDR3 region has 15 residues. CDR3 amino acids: CASSLPSASGNTIYF. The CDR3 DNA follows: TGCGCCAGCAGCCTCCCCTCGGCCTCAGGAAACACCATATATTTT.

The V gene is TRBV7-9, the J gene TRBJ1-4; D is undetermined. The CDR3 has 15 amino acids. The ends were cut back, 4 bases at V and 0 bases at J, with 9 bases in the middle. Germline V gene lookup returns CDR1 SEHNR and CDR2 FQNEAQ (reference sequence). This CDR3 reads CASSYPATTNEKLFF. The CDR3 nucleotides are TGTGCCAGCAGCTACCCAGCAACAACTAATGAAAAACTGTTTTTT.

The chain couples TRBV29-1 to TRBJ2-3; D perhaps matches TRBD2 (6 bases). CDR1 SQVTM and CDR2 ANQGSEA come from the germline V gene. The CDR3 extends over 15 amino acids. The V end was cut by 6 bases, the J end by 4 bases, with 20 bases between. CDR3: CSVGGGGTGSDTQYF. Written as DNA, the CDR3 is TGCAGCGTGGGGGGTGGCGGGACTGGATCAGATACGCAGTATTTT.

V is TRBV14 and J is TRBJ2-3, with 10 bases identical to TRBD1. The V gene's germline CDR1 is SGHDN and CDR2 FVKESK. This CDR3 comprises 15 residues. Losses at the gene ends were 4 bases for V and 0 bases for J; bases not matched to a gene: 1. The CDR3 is CASSRDRGSTDTQYF. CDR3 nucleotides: TGTGCCAGCAGCCGGGACAGGGGAAGCACAGATACGCAGTATTTT.

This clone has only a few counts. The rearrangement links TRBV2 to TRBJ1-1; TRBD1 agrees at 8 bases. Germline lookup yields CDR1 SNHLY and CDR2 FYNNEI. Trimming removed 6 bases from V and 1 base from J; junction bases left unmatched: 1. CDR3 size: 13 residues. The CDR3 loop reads CASRDRENTEAFF. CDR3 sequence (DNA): TGTGCCAGCAGGGACAGGGAGAACACTGAAGCTTTCTTT.

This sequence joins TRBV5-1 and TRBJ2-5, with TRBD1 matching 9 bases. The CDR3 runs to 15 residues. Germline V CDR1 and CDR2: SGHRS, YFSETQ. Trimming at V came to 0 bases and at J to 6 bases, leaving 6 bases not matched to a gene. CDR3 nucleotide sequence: TGCGCCAGCAGCTTGGGTGGGACAGGGAAGAAGACCCAGTACTTC. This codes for CASSLGGTGKKTQYF.

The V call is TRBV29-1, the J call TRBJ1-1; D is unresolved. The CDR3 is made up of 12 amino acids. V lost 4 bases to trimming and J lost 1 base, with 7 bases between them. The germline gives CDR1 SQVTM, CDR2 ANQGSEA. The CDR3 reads CSVGRANTEAFF. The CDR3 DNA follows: TGCAGCGTTGGACGGGCGAACACTGAAGCTTTCTTT.

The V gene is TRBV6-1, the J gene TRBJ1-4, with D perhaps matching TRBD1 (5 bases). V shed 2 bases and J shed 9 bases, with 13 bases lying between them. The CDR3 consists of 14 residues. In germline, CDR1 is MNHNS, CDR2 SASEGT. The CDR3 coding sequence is TGTGCCAGCAGTGAATCTTTTGGGGCGCAAAAACTGTTTTTT. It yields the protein CASSESFGAQKLFF.

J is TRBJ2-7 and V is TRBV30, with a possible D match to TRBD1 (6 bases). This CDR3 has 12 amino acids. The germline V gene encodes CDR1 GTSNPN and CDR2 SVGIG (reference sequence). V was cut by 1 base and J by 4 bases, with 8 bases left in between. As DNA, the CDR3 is TGTGCCTGGAGTGGGACAGTATACGAGCAGTACTTC. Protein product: CAWSGTVYEQYF.

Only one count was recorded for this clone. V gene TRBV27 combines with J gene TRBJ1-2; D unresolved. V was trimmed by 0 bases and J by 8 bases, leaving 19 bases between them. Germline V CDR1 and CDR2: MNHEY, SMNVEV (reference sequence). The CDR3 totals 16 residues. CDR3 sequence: CASSLSSTVTMVGYTF. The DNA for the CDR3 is TGTGCCAGCAGTTTATCGTCAACAGTAACTATGGTGGGCTACACCTTC.